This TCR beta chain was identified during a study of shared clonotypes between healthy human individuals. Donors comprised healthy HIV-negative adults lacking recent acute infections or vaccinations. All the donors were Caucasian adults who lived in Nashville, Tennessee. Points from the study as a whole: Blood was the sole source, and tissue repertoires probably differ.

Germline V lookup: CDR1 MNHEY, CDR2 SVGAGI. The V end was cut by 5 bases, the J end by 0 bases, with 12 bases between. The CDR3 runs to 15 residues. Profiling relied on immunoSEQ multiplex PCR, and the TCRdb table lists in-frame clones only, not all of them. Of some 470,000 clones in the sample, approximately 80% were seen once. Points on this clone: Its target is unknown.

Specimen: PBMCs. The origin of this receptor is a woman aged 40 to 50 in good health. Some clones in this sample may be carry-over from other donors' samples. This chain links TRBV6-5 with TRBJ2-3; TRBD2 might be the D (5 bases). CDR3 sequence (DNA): TGTGCCAGCAGTAAACTAGATTACAGCACAGATACGCAGTATTTT. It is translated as CASSKLDYSTDTQYF.